The 20 T cell receptor beta chains reported below all come from one sample, sequenced in a study of T cells in Graves' hyperthyroidism and ophthalmopathy (dated by TCRdb to about 2019). The protocol used for the library was multiplex PCR. This sample was sequenced with an Illumina HiSeq 2000. Amplification of TCR beta CDR3 regions was carried out from RNA transcripts. The TCR CDR3 was subjected to a first round of RT-PCR using the HTBI primer set and the Qiagen OneStep RT-PCR kit. TCRdb trimmed public reads at Q25 via fastp, called clones via MiXCR and kept in-frame beta chains. All rows with the same CDR3 protein become a single entry with the most common DNA and genes. For this sample the table gives 500,000 or so distinct CDR3 sequences, of which roughly 17% were detected only once. The biggest ten clones account for 17% of the sample. The sequencing sample was made of blood. These receptors were taken from a woman between 18 and 29 years old with Graves' ophthalmopathy.

The sample holds many counts of this clonotype. This chain connects TRBV19 to TRBJ1-1; D not certain. The CDR3 consists of 15 residues. Germline assignment: CDR1 LNHDA and CDR2 SQIVND (reference sequence). Between the trimmed V and J ends, which lost 3 bases and 2 bases, there was a span of 13 bases. The CDR3 sequence: CASSMGGRVNTEAFF. CDR3 DNA: TGTGCCAGTAGTATGGGCGGGCGGGTCAACACTGAAGCTTTCTTT. The full variable domain, in which reference TRBV19 and TRBJ1-1 provide the parts outside the CDR3, is DGGITQSPKYLFRKEGQNVTLSCEQNLNHDAMYWYRQDPGQGLRLIYYSQIVNDFQKGDIAEGYSVSREKKESFPLTVTSAQKNPTAFYLCASSMGGRVNTEAFFGQGTRLTVV.

This clonotype was observed a handful of times. The chain joins TRBV9 to TRBJ1-1; D ambiguous. CDR1 is SGDLS, CDR2 YYNGEE, per germline. V lost 4 bases and J 3 bases, leaving 19 bases between the germline ends. The CDR3 totals 16 residues. CDR3 residues: CASSPHIERTDTEAFF. CDR3 sequence (DNA): TGTGCCAGCAGCCCTCATATTGAGAGAACGGACACTGAAGCTTTCTTT.

The rearrangement uses TRBV12-5 and TRBJ1-5; a weak D match, TRBD1 (5 bases). Trimming shortened V by 2 bases and J by 0 bases, and 17 bases separated the two germline ends. This CDR3 is 18 amino acids long. Germline CDR1 and CDR2: LGHNT and FRNRAP. CDR3 DNA sequence: TGTGCTAGTGGTTTGTGGGGCACTCCCGGAGATAGCAATCAGCCCCAGCATTTT. This sequence encodes CASGLWGTPGDSNQPQHF.

This clonotype was picked up a small number of times. This chain connects TRBV7-8 to TRBJ1-5; 7 bases are a match to TRBD1. This CDR3 has 16 amino acids. Germline loops: CDR1 SGHVS, CDR2 FQNEAQ. V gave up 5 bases and J gave up 1 base; unmatched junction bases: 8. CDR3 protein: CASSQTTGQSNQPQHF. The CDR3 DNA follows: TGTGCCAGCAGCCAAACGACAGGGCAGAGCAATCAGCCCCAGCATTTT.

The rearrangement joins TRBV5-1 to TRBJ2-7; 9 bases agree with TRBD1. V shed 2 bases and J 6 bases; nucleotides not matched to a gene: 6. Germline V lookup: CDR1 SGHRS, CDR2 YFSETQ. The CDR3 is made up of 14 amino acids. The CDR3 region has the DNA TGCGCCAGCAGCTTCGACAGGGGGGGACCCGAGCAGTACTTC. Residues: CASSFDRGGPEQYF.

This clonotype has ten or more counts. This chain joins TRBV28 and TRBJ1-1; 7 nucleotides align to TRBD1. The CDR3 is made up of 15 amino acids. The junction had 11 bases not matched to a gene; V was cut back by 7 bases and J by 3 bases. The germline gives CDR1 MDHEN, CDR2 SYDVKM. CDR3 sequence: CASTLATGLYTEAFF. CDR3 sequence (DNA): TGTGCCAGCACTCTAGCGACAGGGTTGTACACTGAAGCTTTCTTT.

This clonotype was seen many times. The V gene is TRBV11-2, the J gene TRBJ2-7; D call uncertain. Trimming cost V 3 bases and J 5 bases, with 11 bases left between them. The CDR3 extends over 13 amino acids. The germline V gene encodes CDR1 SGHAT and CDR2 FQNNGV. CDR3 residues: CASSFYVTDEQYF. CDR3 nucleotides: TGTGCCAGCAGCTTTTATGTTACTGACGAGCAGTACTTC.

The rearrangement links TRBV4-1 to TRBJ2-3; D not resolved. Germline CDR1 and CDR2: MGHRA and YSYEKL. The CDR3 has 14 amino acids. V was shortened by 2 bases and J by 4 bases, with 10 bases between the two germline ends. CDR3 sequence reads: CASSQMGRADTQYF. In DNA form, the CDR3 reads TGCGCCAGCAGCCAAATGGGTAGAGCAGATACGCAGTATTTT.

Points on this clonotype: Mismatch with germline at one junction end may stem from a read error. The chain has TRBV7-9 and TRBJ2-7, with 7 nucleotides matching TRBD2. Germline CDR1 is SEHNR and CDR2 is FQNEAQ (reference sequence). The CDR3 spans 12 residues. The CDR3 DNA follows: TGTGCCAGCACCGCTAGCGGCTACGAGCAGCACTTC. It translates to CASTASGYEQHF.

The rearrangement links TRBV4-2 to TRBJ2-7; unclear D gene. V shed 0 bases and J shed 4 bases, with 7 bases lying between them. The CDR3 totals 13 residues. Germline loops: CDR1 LGHNA, CDR2 YNFKEQ. CDR3 residues: CASSQEPQYEQYF. The CDR3 region has the DNA TGTGCCAGCAGCCAAGAACCACAATACGAGCAGTACTTC.

In its sample, this clonotype was seen a few times. This chain connects TRBV10-3 to TRBJ1-1, with 9 bases that match TRBD1. The CDR3 covers 16 residues. CDR1 is ENHRY and CDR2 is SYGVKD in the germline V gene. Trimming removed 3 bases from V and 1 base from J; junction bases left unmatched: 6. The CDR3 bases are TGTGCCATCAGTGACACAGGGGGCAGGACGAACACTGAAGCTTTCTTT. It codes for CAISDTGGRTNTEAFF.

The J gene is TRBJ2-5, the V gene TRBV7-3; 12 nucleotides match TRBD2. CDR3 length equals 20 residues. The germline V gene has CDR1 SGHTA and CDR2 FQGTGA. With V trimmed by 5 bases and J by 4 bases, 20 bases remained unmatched. In DNA, the CDR3 is TGTGCCAGCAGCCCCCTCGGGGGTGGACTAGCGGGATCGAAGGGAGAGACCCAGTACTTC. Its protein product is CASSPLGGGLAGSKGETQYF.

The chain carries TRBV4-1 and TRBJ1-5, with D unclear. Germline assignment: CDR1 MGHRA and CDR2 YSYEKL. V gave up 0 bases and J gave up 4 bases, with 13 bases separating them. This CDR3 spans 16 amino acids. The CDR3 loop is CASSQEIGYGNQPQHF. The CDR3 DNA reads TGCGCCAGCAGCCAAGAAATTGGGTATGGGAATCAGCCCCAGCATTTT.

There are many counts of this clonotype. The rearrangement joins TRBV5-6 to TRBJ2-1; 7 bases fit TRBD2. CDR3 size: 13 residues. Trimming at V came to 2 bases and at J to 7 bases, leaving 3 bases not matched to a gene. CDR1 and CDR2 (germline): SGHDT, YYEEEE. CDR3 DNA: TGTGCCAGCAGCTTAGCGGGAAGGAATGAGCAGTTCTTC. It yields the protein CASSLAGRNEQFF.

This clonotype has a count of ten or more. CDR3 nucleotides: TGTGCCAGCTCACCACTTATGGGGAAGGAAGGAAACACCATATATTTT. It is translated as CASSPLMGKEGNTIYF. The rearrangement uses TRBV18 and TRBJ1-3; no definite D call. V lost 1 base to trimming and J lost 4 bases, with 14 bases between them. Germline V lookup: CDR1 KGHSH, CDR2 LQKENI. The CDR3 covers 16 residues.

This clonotype came up many times. The genes are TRBV3-1 and TRBJ2-5; 9 positions match TRBD2. Per germline, CDR1 LGHDT and CDR2 YNNKEL (reference sequence). The CDR3 has 18 amino acids. Losses at the gene ends were 0 bases for V and 4 bases for J; bases not matched to a gene: 12. The CDR3 DNA reads TGTGCCAGCAGCCAAGATGGCGGGGGGGCAACGGTGGGAGAGACCCAGTACTTC. Translating it yields CASSQDGGGATVGETQYF.

The rearrangement links TRBV7-6 to TRBJ1-3; the D is unclear. V lost 5 bases, J lost 0 bases, and 8 bases lay in between. The V gene's germline CDR1 is SGHVS and CDR2 FNYEAQ. The CDR3 sequence is 14 residues long. CDR3 DNA sequence: TGTGCCAGCAGCGGAGGGAACTCTGGAAACACCATATATTTT. Translation: CASSGGNSGNTIYF.

This clonotype has a count of ten or more. The V and J genes are TRBV29-1 and TRBJ2-7; D is unresolved. Germline CDR1 and CDR2: SQVTM and ANQGSEA. The length of the CDR3 is 13 residues. The germline V and J ends were trimmed by 5 bases and 1 base, with 12 bases remaining between them. This chain's CDR3 is CSVIWSDSYEQYF. In DNA, the CDR3 is TGCAGCGTTATTTGGAGCGATTCCTACGAGCAGTACTTC.

This clonotype was recorded many times. The chain uses TRBV7-9 and TRBJ2-7; no clear D gene. Germline lookup yields CDR1 SEHNR and CDR2 FQNEAQ (reference sequence). Trimming took off 6 bases at V and 0 bases at J, with 9 bases between the two ends. This CDR3 contains 13 residues. Written as DNA, the CDR3 is TGTGCCAGCAGACCTCAGGACTCCTACGAGCAGTACTTC. Amino acid sequence: CASRPQDSYEQYF.

Note on this clonotype: This may be a read error, as it is one base from a much larger clone. V gene TRBV7-2 combines with J gene TRBJ2-3; D is undetermined. TRBJ1-5 matches the DNA end more closely, so the J call is doubtful. The CDR3 runs to 13 residues. CDR1 and CDR2 from the germline V gene are SGHTA and FQGNSA. The DNA for the CDR3 is TGTGCCAGCATTCCTTTATTGGCAGATACGCAGCATTTT. This translates into CASIPLLADTQHF.